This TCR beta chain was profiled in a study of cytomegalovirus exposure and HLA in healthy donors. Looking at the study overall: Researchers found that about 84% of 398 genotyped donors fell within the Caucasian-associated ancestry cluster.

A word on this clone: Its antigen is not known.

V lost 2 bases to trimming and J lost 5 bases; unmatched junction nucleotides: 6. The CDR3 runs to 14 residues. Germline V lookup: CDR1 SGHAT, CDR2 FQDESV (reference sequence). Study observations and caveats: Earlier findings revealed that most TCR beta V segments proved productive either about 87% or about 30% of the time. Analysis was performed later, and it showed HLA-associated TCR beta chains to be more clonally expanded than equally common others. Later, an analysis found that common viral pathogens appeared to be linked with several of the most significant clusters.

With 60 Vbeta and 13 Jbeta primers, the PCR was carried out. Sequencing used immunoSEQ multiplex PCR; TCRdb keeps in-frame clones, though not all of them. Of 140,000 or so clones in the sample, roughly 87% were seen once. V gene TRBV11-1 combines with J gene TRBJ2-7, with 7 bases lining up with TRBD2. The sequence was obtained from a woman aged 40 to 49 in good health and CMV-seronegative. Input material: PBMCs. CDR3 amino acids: CASSLPSSGHEQYF. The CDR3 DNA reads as TGTGCCAGCAGCTTACCGTCTAGCGGTCACGAGCAGTACTTC.